This TCR beta chain was profiled in a study of chronic HIV infection and antiretroviral therapy. The CDR3 is 16 amino acids. Germline V gives CDR1 SGHAT, CDR2 FQNNGV. Trimming cost V 1 base and J 6 bases, with 19 bases left between them. TCRdb re-called the 5' RACE reads through MiXCR, storing one row per CDR3 protein. The data show more than 25,000 distinct CDR3 sequences, about 9.6% seen once. This clonotype was observed at least ten times. The sample taken for sequencing was peripheral blood. This receptor was obtained from an adult who had HIV and had not received antiretroviral therapy, or was an uninfected healthy control (not recorded which). The V gene is TRBV11-2, the J gene TRBJ2-7, with D tentatively TRBD1 (7 bases). CDR3: CASSLATGGGLGEQYF. The CDR3 DNA follows: TGTGCCAGCAGCTTAGCTACCGGAGGGGGCTTGGGCGAGCAGTACTTC.